The clone carrying this T cell receptor (beta chain) has only one observation. This table comes from immunoSEQ multiplex PCR, and its TCRdb copy is limited to in-frame clones, with some not included. The sample has roughly 150,000 clones; 65% to 90% are singletons. The entry originates in a study of blood T cell repertoires in COVID-19. The wider study: Whether acute or convalescent, the COVID-19 samples came from the United States, Italy and Spain. T cells, B-cell-depleted T cells, or PBMCs provided the cDNA or gDNA that served as material.

The source of this sequence is a man aged 50-59 years with acute or convalescent COVID-19. The specimen sequenced was peripheral blood.

Here the CDR3 reads CAISESKGQGDEKLFF. Here the CDR3 DNA reads TGTGCCATCAGTGAGTCGAAGGGACAGGGGGACGAAAAACTGTTTTTT. The J gene is TRBJ1-4, the V gene TRBV10-3; 11 nucleotides align to TRBD1. V lost 0 bases, J lost 8 bases, and 5 bases stayed unmatched. This CDR3 contains 16 residues. Germline lookup yields CDR1 ENHRY and CDR2 SYGVKD.